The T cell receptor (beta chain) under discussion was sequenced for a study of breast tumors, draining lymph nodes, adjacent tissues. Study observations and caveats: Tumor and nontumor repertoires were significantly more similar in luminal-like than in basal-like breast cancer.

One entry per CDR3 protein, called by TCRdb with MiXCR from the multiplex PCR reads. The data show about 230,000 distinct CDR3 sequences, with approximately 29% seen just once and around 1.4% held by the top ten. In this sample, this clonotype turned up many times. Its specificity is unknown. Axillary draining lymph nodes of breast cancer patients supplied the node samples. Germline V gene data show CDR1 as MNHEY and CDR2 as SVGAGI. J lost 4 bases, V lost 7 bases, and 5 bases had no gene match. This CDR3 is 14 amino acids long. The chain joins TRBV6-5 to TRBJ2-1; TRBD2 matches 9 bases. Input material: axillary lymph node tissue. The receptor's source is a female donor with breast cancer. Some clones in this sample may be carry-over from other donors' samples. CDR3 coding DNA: TGTGCCAGCAAGATAGCGGGAGTATACAATGAGCAGTTCTTC. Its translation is CASKIAGVYNEQFF.